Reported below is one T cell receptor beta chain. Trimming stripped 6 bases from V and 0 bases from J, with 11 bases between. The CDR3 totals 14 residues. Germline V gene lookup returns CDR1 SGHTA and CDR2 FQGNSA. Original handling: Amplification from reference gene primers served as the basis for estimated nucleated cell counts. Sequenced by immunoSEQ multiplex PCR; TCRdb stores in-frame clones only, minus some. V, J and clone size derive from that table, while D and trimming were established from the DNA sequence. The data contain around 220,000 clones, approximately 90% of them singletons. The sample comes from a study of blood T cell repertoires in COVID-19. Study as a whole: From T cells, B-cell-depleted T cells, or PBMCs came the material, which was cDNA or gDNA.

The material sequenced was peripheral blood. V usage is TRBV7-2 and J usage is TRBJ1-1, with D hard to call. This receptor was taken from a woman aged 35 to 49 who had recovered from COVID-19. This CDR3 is CASSPQVLNTEAFF. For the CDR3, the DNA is TGTGCCAGCAGTCCTCAGGTACTGAACACTGAAGCTTTCTTT.